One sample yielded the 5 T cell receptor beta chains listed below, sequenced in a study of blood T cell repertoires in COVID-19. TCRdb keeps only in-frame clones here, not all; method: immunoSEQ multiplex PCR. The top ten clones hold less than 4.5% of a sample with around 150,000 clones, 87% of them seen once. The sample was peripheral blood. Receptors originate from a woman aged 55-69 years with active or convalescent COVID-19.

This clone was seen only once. CDR3 amino acids: CASSATEGLTYNEQFF. CDR3 DNA sequence: TGTGCCAGCAGCGCTACCGAGGGACTGACCTACAATGAGCAGTTCTTC. The chain couples TRBV7-3 to TRBJ2-1; D is possibly TRBD2 (6 bases). The ends were cut back, 5 bases at V and 2 bases at J, with 16 bases in the middle. CDR3 length equals 16 residues. Germline CDR1 reads SGHTA; CDR2 reads FQGTGA.

CDR3 loop: CASSFTGGEETQYF. In DNA, the CDR3 is TGTGCCAGCAGCTTTACTGGAGGGGAAGAGACCCAGTACTTC. This chain links TRBV7-2 with TRBJ2-5; possibly TRBD2 for D (6 bases). This CDR3 region has 14 residues. The V gene's germline CDR1 is SGHTA and CDR2 FQGNSA. V was clipped by 3 bases and J by 3 bases, with 11 bases between them.

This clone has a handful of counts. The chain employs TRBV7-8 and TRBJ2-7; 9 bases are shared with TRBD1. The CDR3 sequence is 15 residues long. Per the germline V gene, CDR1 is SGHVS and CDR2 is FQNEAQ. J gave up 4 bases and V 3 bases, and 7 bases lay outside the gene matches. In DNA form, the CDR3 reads TGTGCCAGCAGCTTTAACTGGGACAGGGAATACGAGCAGTACTTC. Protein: CASSFNWDREYEQYF.

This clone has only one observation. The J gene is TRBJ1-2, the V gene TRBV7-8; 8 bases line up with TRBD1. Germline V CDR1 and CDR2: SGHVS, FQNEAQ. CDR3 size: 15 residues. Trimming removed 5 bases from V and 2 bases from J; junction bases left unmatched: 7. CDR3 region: CASSRGQAINYGYTF. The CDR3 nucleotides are TGTGCCAGCAGCCGGGGACAGGCGATCAACTATGGCTACACCTTC.

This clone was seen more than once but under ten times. CDR3 in amino acids: CASIAGRWNEQFF. CDR3 DNA: TGTGCCAGCATTGCGGGCCGCTGGAATGAGCAGTTCTTC. V gene TRBV2 combines with J gene TRBJ2-1; possibly TRBD2 for D (5 bases). The V end lost 7 bases, the J end lost 7 bases, and 14 bases lay between the germline ends. This CDR3 has 13 residues. The V gene's germline CDR1 is SNHLY and CDR2 FYNNEI.